In this sample, the clone carrying this TCR beta chain turned up a few times. Its specificity is unknown. The data are from a study of CD8 T cells in ankylosing spondylitis. Study observations and caveats: A subset of motif variants has previously been described in the synovial fluid and blood of reactive arthritis. Blood from ankylosing spondylitis patients appeared to carry a characteristic roughly 8-variant TCR beta motif. In peripheral blood, disease-linked CD8+ clones occurred at relatively low frequencies.

This CDR3 has 13 residues. Trimming shortened V by 4 bases and J by 3 bases, and 9 bases separated the two germline ends. Germline values: CDR1 SGHVS, CDR2 FNYEAQ. TCRdb re-analysed the 5' RACE reads in MiXCR, keeping a single row per CDR3 protein. The data show some 140,000 distinct CDR3 sequences, with 6.5% to 8.5% seen just once and 6% to 9.5% held by the top ten. Sequenced input: synovial fluid, either unsorted or a sorted T cell fraction (not recorded which). This receptor was obtained from a male donor with ankylosing spondylitis. This rearrangement joins TRBV7-6 to TRBJ1-2, with a weak D call TRBD1 (6 bases). CDR3 DNA sequence: TGTGCCAGCAGCTCTAGGGGGTACTATGGCTACACCTTC. Encoded protein: CASSSRGYYGYTF.